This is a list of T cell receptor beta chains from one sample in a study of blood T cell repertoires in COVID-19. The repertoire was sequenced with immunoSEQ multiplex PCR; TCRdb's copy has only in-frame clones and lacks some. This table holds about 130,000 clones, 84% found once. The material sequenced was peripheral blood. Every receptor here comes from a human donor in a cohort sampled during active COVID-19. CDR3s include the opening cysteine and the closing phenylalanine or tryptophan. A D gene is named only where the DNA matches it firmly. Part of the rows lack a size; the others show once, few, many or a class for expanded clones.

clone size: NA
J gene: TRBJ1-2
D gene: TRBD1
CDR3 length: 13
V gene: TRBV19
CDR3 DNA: TGTGCCAGTAGTACCCGGACAGGCTATGGCTACACCTTC
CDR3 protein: CASSTRTGYGYTF

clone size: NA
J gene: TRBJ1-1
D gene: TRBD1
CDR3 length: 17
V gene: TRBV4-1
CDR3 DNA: TGCGCCAGCAGCCAAGATAGGGGGGGGACAGGGGTCACTGAAGCTTTCTTT
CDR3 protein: CASSQDRGGTGVTEAFF

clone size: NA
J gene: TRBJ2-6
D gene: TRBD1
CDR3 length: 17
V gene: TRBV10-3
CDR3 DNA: TGTGCCATCAGGACAGGGGCGAGCCCCTCTGGGGCCAACGTCCTGACTTTC
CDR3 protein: CAIRTGASPSGANVLTF

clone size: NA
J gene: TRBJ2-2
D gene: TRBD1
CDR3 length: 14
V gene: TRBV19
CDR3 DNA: TGTGCCAGTAGTATCGAGGGGGCGGGCGGGGAGCTGTTTTTT
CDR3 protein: CASSIEGAGGELFF

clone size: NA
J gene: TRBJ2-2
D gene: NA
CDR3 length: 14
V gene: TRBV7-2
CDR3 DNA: TGTGCCAGCAGTCGAGACCAGGGGACCGGGGAGCTGTTTTTT
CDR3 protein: CASSRDQGTGELFF

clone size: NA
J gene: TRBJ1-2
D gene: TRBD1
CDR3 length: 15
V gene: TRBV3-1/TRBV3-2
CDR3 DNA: TGTGCCAGCAGCCAATTATCGGACAGGGGGAATGGCTACACCTTC
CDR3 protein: CASSQLSDRGNGYTF

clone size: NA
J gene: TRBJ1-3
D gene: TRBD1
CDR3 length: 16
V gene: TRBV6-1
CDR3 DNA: TGTGCCAGCAGTGACGGACAGGGCATTACTGGAAACACCATATATTTT
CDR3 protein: CASSDGQGITGNTIYF

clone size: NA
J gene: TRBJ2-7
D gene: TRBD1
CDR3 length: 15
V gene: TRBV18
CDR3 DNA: TGTGCCAGCTCACCGAACCGGGACAGGGGACACGAGCAGTACTTC
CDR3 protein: CASSPNRDRGHEQYF

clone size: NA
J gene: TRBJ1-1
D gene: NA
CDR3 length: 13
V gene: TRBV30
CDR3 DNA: TGTGCCTGGAGGCCCAGGGGCGGAACTGAAGCTTTCTTT
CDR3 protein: CAWRPRGGTEAFF

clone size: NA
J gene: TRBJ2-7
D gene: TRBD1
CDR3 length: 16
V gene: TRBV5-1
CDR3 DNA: TGCGCCAGCAGCAGGGAGGGACAGGGGCTCTCCTACGAGCAGTACTTC
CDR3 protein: CASSREGQGLSYEQYF

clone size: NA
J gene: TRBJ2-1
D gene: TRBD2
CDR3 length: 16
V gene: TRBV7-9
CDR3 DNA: TGTGCCAGCAGGCTGACTAGCGGGGGGGCTGGCAATGAGCAGTTCTTC
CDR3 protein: CASRLTSGGAGNEQFF

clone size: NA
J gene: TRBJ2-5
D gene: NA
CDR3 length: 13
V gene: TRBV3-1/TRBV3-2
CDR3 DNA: TGTGCCAGCAGCCACCGGGGGCAAGAGACCCAGTACTTC
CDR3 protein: CASSHRGQETQYF

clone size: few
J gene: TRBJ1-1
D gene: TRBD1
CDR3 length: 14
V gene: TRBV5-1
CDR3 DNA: TGCGCCAGCAGCGCCTACAGGGGAAACACTGAAGCTTTCTTT
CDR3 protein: CASSAYRGNTEAFF

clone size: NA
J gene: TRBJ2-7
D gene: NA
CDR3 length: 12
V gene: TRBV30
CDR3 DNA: TGTGCCTATGACTATGCCGAATACGAGCAGTACTTC
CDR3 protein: CAYDYAEYEQYF

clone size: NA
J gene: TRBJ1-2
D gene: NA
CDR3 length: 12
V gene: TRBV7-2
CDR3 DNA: TGTGCCAGCAGCTTCATGGCAGATGGCTACACCTTC
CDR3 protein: CASSFMADGYTF

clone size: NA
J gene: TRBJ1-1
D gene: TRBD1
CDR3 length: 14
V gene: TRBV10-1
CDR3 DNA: TGCGCCAGCAGCCACAGGGGTTGGAGCACTGAAGCTTTCTTT
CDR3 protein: CASSHRGWSTEAFF

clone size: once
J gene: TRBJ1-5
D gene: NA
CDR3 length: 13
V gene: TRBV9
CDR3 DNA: TGTGCCAGCAGCGTAGGGGCCCATCAGCCCCAGCATTTT
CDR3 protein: CASSVGAHQPQHF

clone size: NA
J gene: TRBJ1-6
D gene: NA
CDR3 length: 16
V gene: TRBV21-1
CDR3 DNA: TGTGCCAGCAGCAATGCAGAAACCCATTTAATTCTACCCCTCCACTTT
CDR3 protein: CASSNAETHLILPLHF

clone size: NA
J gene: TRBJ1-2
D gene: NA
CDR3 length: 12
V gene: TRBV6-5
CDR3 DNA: TGTGCCAGCACCTCAGGGATTGGCGGCTACACCTTC
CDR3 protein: CASTSGIGGYTF

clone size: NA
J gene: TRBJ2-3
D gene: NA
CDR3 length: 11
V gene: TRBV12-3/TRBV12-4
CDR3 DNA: TGTGCCAGCAGTTTCATAGATACGCAGTATTTT
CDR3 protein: CASSFIDTQYF

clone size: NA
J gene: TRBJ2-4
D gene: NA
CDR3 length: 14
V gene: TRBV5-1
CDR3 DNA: TGCGCCAGCAGCTTTACAGGAGAGAAAAACATTCAGTACTTC
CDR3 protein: CASSFTGEKNIQYF

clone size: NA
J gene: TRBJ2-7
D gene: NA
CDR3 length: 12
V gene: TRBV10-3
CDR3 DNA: TGTGCCTCCTCAGGGCTAGGGTACGAGCAGTACTTC
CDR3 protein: CASSGLGYEQYF

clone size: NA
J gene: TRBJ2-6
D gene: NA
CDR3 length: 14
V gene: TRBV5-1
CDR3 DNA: TGCGCCAGCAGCCCCGGAGGGGCTGCCAACGTCCTGACTTTC
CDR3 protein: CASSPGGAANVLTF

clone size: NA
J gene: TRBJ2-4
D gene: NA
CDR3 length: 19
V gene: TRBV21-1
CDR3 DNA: TGTGCCAGCAGCACCCCGGCCCACCAGCGGTCAATAGCCAAAAACATTCAGTACTTC
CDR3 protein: CASSTPAHQRSIAKNIQYF

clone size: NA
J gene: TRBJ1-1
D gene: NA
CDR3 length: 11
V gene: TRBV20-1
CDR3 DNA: TGCAGTGCCTTCTCGGGCACTGAAGCTTTCTTT
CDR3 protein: CSAFSGTEAFF

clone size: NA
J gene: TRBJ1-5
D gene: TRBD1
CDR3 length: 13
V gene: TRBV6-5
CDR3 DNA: TGTGCCAGCAGGGGACAGGACAATCAGCCCCAGCATTTT
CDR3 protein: CASRGQDNQPQHF

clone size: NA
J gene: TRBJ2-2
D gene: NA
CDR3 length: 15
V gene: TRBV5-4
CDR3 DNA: TGTGCCAGCAGCTTCAGGTCCGCGAACACCGGGGAGCTGTTTTTT
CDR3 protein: CASSFRSANTGELFF

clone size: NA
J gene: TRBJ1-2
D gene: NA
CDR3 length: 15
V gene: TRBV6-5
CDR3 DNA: TGTGCCAGCAGTTATTCAACAGCCTGGAACTATGGCTACACCTTC
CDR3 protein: CASSYSTAWNYGYTF

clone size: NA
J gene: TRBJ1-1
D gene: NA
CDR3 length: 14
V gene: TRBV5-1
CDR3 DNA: TGCGCCAGCAGCTACGGACAGACGAACACTGAAGCTTTCTTT
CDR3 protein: CASSYGQTNTEAFF

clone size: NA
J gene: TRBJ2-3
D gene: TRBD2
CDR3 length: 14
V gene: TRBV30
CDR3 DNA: TGTGCTCGTACCAGCGGGGGGGCCAGGGATACGCAGTATTTT
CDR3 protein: CARTSGGARDTQYF

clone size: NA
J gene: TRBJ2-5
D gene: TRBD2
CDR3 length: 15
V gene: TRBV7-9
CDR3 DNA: TGTGCCAGCAGCCTCCGGACTAGCGGGGAAGAGACCCAGTACTTC
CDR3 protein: CASSLRTSGEETQYF

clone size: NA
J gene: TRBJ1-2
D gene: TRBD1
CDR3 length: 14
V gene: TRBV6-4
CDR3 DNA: TGTGCCAGCAGTGACTCTGGGACAGGGGATGGCTACACCTTC
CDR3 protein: CASSDSGTGDGYTF

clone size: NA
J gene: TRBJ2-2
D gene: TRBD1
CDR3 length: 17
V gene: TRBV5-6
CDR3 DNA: TGTGCCAGCACCCCCTTTAGGGACAGTTCGAACACCGGGGAGCTGTTTTTT
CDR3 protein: CASTPFRDSSNTGELFF

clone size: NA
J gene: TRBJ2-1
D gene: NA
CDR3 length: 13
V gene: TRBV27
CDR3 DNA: TGTGCCAGCACGACAGGCCCAGGCAATGAGCAGTTCTTC
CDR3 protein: CASTTGPGNEQFF

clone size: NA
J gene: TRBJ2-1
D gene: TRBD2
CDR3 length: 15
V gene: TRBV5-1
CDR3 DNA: TGCGCCAGCAGCTCCAGCGGGGGGACCTACAATGAGCAGTTCTTC
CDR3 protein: CASSSSGGTYNEQFF

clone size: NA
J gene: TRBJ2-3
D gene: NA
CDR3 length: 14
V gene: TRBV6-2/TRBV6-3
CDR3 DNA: TGTGCCAGCAGTTATGGGCAGGGCACAGATACGCAGTATTTT
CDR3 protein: CASSYGQGTDTQYF

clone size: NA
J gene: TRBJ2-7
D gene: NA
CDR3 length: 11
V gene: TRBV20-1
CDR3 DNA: TGCAGTGCTAGCGGGGGTCAGGAGCAGTACTTC
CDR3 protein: CSASGGQEQYF

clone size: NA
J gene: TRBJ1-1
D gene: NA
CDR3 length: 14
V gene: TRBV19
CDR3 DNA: TGTGCCAGTAGTCCTTGGGGAGGGGGCACTGAAGCTTTCTTT
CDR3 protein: CASSPWGGGTEAFF

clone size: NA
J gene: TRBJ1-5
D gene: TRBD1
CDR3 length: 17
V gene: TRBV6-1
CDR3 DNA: TGTGCCAGCAGTGAAAGGGACAGCTCCTATAGCAATCAGCCCCAGCATTTT
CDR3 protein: CASSERDSSYSNQPQHF

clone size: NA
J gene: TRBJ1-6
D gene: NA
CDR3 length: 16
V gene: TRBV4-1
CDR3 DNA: TGCGCCAGCAGCCAAGTCGGCGGGGTGGAGTATTCACCCCTCCACTTT
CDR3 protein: CASSQVGGVEYSPLHF

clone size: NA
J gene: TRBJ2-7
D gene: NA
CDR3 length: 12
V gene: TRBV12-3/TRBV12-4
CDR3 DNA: TGTGCCAGCAGCTCTCGGGGGTGGGAGCAGTACTTC
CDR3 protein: CASSSRGWEQYF

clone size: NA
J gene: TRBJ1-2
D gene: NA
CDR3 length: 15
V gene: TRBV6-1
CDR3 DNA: TGTGCCAGCAGTGAAGCGCGGGGAGGGAAGGGAGGCTACACCTTC
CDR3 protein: CASSEARGGKGGYTF

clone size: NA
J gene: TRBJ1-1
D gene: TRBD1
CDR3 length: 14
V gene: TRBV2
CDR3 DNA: TGTGCCAGCAGGGAGGGACAGTGGGGGGCTGAAGCTTTCTTT
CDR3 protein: CASREGQWGAEAFF

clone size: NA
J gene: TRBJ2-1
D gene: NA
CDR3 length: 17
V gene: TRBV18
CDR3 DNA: TGTGCCAGCTCACCACGGCACGACCGAGGGGGTTACAATGAGCAGTTCTTC
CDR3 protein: CASSPRHDRGGYNEQFF

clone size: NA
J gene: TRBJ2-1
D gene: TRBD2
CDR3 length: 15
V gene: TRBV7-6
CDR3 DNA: TGTGCCAGCAGCTTAGGCGGGGGGGCCCAAAATGAGCAGTTCTTC
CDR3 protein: CASSLGGGAQNEQFF

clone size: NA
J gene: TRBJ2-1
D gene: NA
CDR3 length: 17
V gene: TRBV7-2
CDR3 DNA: TGTGCCAGCAGCATACGACTCCTCCAAGGGGGTGCTAATGAGCAGTTCTTC
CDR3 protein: CASSIRLLQGGANEQFF